This T cell receptor (beta chain) was captured in a study of human T cells and chemical hapten exposure. Study-level findings and limits: Counts of TCRs above 1 in 1000 frequency stayed unchanged with DPC sensitization.

Details on this clonotype: Its specificity is not known.

Time point of the sample: pre-sensitization, week 0. Indicated treatment: therapeutic diphenylcyclopropenone sensitization with weekly scalp DPC. Every donor had alopecia and was 18 to 70 years old; all were suitable for DPC. The CDR3 sequence is 15 residues long. CDR1 is MGHRA, CDR2 YSYEKL, per germline. Trimming took 0 bases from V and 15 from J, leaving 21 bases between them. TCRdb reanalysed the RACE reads using MiXCR and keeps one entry per CDR3 protein. The sample has some 300,000 distinct CDR3 sequences, around 5.5% seen once. The receptor comes from a woman in her late teens or twenties with alopecia areata. Some clones in this sample may be carry-over from other donors' samples. The V gene is TRBV4-1, the J gene TRBJ1-5; no clear D. The specimen comprised whole blood, sampled in connection with sensitization to the hapten diphenylcyclopropenone (DPC). CDR3 loop: CASSQDFGVHRHWHF. The CDR3 DNA sequence: TGCGCCAGCAGCCAAGATTTCGGGGTTCACAGACATTGGCATTTT.